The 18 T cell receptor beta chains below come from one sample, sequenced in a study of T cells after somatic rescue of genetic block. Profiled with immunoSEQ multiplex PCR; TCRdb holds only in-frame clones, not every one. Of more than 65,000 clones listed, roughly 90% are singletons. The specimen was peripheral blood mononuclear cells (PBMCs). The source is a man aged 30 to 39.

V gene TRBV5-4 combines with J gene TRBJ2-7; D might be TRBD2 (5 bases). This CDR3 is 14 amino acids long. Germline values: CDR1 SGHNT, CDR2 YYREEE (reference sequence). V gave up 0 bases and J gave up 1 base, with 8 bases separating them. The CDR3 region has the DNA TGTGCCAGCAGCTTGGGCCGGGGATCCTACGAGCAGTACTTC. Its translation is CASSLGRGSYEQYF. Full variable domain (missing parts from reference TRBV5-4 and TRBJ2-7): ETGVTQSPTHLIKTRGQQVTLRCSSQSGHNTVSWYQQALGQGPQFIFQYYREEENGRGNFPPRFSGLQFPNYSSELNVNALELDDSALYLCASSLGRGSYEQYFGPGTRLTVT.

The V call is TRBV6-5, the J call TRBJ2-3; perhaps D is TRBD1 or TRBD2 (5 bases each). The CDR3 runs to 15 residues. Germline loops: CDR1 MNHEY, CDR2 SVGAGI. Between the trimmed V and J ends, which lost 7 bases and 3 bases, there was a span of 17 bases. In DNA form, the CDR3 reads TGTGCCAGCAATGACGGGACCCGTCGGACAGATACGCAGTATTTT. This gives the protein CASNDGTRRTDTQYF.

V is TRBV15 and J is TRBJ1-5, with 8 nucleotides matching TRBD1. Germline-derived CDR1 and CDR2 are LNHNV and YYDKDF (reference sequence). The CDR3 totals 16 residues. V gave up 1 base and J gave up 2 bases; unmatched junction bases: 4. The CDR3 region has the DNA TGTGCCACCAGCAGAGGCCAGGGGGCCGGCAATCAGCCCCAGCATTTT. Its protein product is CATSRGQGAGNQPQHF.

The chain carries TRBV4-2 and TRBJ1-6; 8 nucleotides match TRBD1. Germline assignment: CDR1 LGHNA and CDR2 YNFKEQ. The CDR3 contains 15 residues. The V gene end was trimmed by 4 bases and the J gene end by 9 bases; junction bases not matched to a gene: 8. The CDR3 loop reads CASSPTTGDSSPLHF. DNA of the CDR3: TGTGCCAGCAGCCCCACGACAGGGGACTCTTCACCCCTCCACTTT.

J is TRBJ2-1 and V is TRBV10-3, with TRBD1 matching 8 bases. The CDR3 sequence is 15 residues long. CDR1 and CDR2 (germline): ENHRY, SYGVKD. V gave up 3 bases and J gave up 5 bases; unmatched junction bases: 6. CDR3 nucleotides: TGTGCCATCAGTGATAGTGTGACAGGGGACAATGAGCAGTTCTTC. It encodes CAISDSVTGDNEQFF.

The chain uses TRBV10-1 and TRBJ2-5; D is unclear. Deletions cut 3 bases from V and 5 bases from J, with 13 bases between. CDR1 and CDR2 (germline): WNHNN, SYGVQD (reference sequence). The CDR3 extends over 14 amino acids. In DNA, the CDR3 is TGCGCCAGCAGTGATACAGAACCAAGGGAGACCCAGTACTTC. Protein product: CASSDTEPRETQYF.

The CDR3 protein is CASSLPPRSGANVLTF. The CDR3 DNA reads as TGTGCCAGCAGCTTACCGCCGAGGTCTGGGGCCAACGTCCTGACTTTC. The rearrangement uses TRBV7-2 and TRBJ2-6, with D unresolved. Germline loops: CDR1 SGHTA, CDR2 FQGNSA. The CDR3 is made up of 16 amino acids. The V end was cut by 2 bases, the J end by 1 base, with 9 bases between.

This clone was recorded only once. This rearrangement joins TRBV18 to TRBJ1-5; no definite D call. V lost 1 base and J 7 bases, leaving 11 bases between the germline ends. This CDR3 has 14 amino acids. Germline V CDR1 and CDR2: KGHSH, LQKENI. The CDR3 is CASSPQFGEQPQHF. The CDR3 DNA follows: TGTGCCAGCTCACCACAGTTCGGGGAACAGCCCCAGCATTTT.

CDR3 residues: CASSGLRGASYEQYF. CDR3 DNA sequence: TGTGCCAGCAGCGGCCTTCGGGGGGCTAGCTACGAGCAGTACTTC. V is TRBV7-9 and J is TRBJ2-7; tentatively, D is TRBD2 (7 bases). CDR1 is SEHNR and CDR2 is FQNEAQ in the germline V gene (reference sequence). Trimming shortened V by 5 bases and J by 3 bases, and 17 bases separated the two germline ends. The CDR3 runs to 15 residues.

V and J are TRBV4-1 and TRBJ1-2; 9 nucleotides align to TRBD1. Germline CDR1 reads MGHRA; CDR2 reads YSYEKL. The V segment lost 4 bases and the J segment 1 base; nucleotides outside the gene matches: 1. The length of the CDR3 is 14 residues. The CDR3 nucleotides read TGCGCCAGCAGCCCGGACAGGGGTAACTATGGCTACACCTTC. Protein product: CASSPDRGNYGYTF.

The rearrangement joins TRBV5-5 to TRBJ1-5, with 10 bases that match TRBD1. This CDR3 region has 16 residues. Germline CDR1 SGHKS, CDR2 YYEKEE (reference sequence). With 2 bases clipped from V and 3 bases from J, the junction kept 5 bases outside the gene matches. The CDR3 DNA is TGTGCCAGCAGCTTCGGGACAGGGGTTAACAATCAGCCCCAGCATTTT. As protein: CASSFGTGVNNQPQHF.

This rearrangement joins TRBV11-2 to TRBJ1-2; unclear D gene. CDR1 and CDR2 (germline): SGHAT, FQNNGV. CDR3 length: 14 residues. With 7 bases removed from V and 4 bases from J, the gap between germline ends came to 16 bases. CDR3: CASIPLRDSYGYTF. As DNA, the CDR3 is TGTGCCAGCATCCCCCTGAGGGATAGCTATGGCTACACCTTC.

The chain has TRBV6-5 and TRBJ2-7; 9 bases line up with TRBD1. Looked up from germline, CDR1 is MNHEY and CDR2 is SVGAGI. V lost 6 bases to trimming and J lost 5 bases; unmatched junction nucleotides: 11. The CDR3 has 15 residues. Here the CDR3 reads CASRGIGTGYHEQYF. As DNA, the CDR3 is TGTGCCAGCAGAGGAATCGGGACAGGGTACCACGAGCAGTACTTC.

The CDR3 nucleotides read TGTGCCAGCAGTTGGAGCGGGGAGGGTCTAGTGGAGCAGTACTTC. Translated: CASSWSGEGLVEQYF. The chain has TRBV7-8 and TRBJ2-7, with TRBD2 matching over 7 bases. CDR3 size: 15 residues. Per germline, CDR1 SGHVS and CDR2 FQNEAQ. V trimming: 6 bases; J trimming: 7 bases; junction bases outside the gene matches: 15.

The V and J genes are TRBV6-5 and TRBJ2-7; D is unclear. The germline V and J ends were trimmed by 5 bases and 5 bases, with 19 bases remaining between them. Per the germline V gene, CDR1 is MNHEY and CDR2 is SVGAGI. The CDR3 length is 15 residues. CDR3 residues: CASSLTGVSPHEQYF. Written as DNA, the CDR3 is TGTGCCAGCAGTCTTACCGGAGTAAGTCCCCACGAGCAGTACTTC.

CDR3 nucleotides: TGTGCCTGGAGTGTACAGGGGGCTTCCTACGAGCAGTACTTC. Its protein is CAWSVQGASYEQYF. V and J are TRBV30 and TRBJ2-7, with TRBD1 matching over 9 bases. Germline CDR1 is GTSNPN and CDR2 is SVGIG (reference sequence). This CDR3 has 14 residues. The V segment lost 0 bases and the J segment 1 base; nucleotides outside the gene matches: 1.

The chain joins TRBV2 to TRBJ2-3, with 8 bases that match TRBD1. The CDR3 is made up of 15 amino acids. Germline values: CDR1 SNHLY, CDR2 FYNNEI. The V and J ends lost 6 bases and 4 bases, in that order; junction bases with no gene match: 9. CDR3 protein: CASRQGVISPDTQYF. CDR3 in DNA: TGTGCCAGCAGACAGGGGGTTATCTCCCCAGATACGCAGTATTTT.

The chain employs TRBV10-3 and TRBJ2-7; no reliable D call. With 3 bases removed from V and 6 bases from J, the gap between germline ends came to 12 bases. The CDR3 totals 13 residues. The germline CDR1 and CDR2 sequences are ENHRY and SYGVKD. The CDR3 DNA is TGTGCCATCAGTGAAAACGGGTTGGGCGAGCAGTACTTC. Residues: CAISENGLGEQYF.